These T cell receptor beta chains were read from a single sample in a study of shared clonotypes between healthy human individuals. Profiled with immunoSEQ multiplex PCR; TCRdb holds only in-frame clones, not every one. The table lists about 1.4 million clones, over 95% of them singletons. Sequencing was performed on naive CD4+ T cells sorted from blood. The source is a man younger than 40 in good health. Both conserved end residues are trimmed from each CDR3. Clone size is given for some rows only: seen once, a few or many times, or a class if the clone is expanded.

J | V | size | length | CDR3
TRBJ2-5 | TRBV10-3 | . | 15 | AISEGGVVEADETQY
TRBJ2-3 | TRBV6-5 | . | 13 | ASKAGDGGTDTQY
TRBJ2-3 | TRBV10-2 | once | 13 | ASRVLAGVSDTQY
TRBJ1-5 | TRBV2 | few | 13 | ASTSSGGGNQPQH
TRBJ2-3 | TRBV27 | . | 12 | ASGSPVGTDTQY
TRBJ1-1 | TRBV19 | once | 12 | ASSRRVGSTEAF
TRBJ1-1 | TRBV9 | . | 13 | ASSFHGGHDTEAF
TRBJ2-7 | TRBV5-4 | . | 13 | ASSTGTGTSYEQY
TRBJ2-2 | TRBV11-3 | . | 11 | ASSLDRTGELF
TRBJ2-4 | TRBV4-2 | . | 15 | ASSQSSRSLAKNIQY
TRBJ2-2 | TRBV5-8 | . | 13 | ASSAGTINTGELF
TRBJ1-1 | TRBV6-1 | . | 9 | ASTPNTEAF
TRBJ2-3 | TRBV5-1 | . | 14 | ASSRTQAGGTDTQY
TRBJ2-2 | TRBV19 | . | 15 | ASSTRVQGLVTGELF
TRBJ2-2 | TRBV27 | . | 15 | ASRLGGLAGGTGELF
TRBJ2-1 | TRBV5-8 | . | 11 | ASSGGLGDEQF
TRBJ1-3 | TRBV9 | . | 13 | ASSVGSGPGNTIY
TRBJ2-3 | TRBV6-6 | . | 12 | ASTLGGGTDTQY
TRBJ2-1 | TRBV27 | . | 12 | ASRRRNYYNEQF
TRBJ2-1 | TRBV28 | once | 10 | ASRAGQSGQF
TRBJ1-1 | TRBV5-4 | . | 12 | ASSQEAGLTEAF
TRBJ2-1 | TRBV12-5 | . | 15 | ASAPSLSAGGLWEQF
TRBJ2-1 | TRBV9 | . | 15 | ASSFKTSGRAASEQF
TRBJ2-2 | TRBV27 | . | 17 | ASRQTGLAGGPRTGELF
TRBJ1-5 | TRBV6-1 | . | 12 | ASSVQGAIQPQH
TRBJ2-5 | TRBV29-1 | . | 14 | SVPGLWEGPQETQY
TRBJ1-5 | TRBV18 | . | 12 | ASSPTGGHQPQH
TRBJ1-4 | TRBV19 | . | 11 | ATRDTSNEKLF
TRBJ2-7 | TRBV18 | . | 12 | ASSPSPGSYEQY
TRBJ2-1 | TRBV5-1 | . | 11 | ASSIPGEGEQF
TRBJ2-2 | TRBV6-5 | . | 13 | ASSYSPTNTGELF
TRBJ2-7 | TRBV20-1 | . | 9 | ASITAFHRY
TRBJ2-7 | TRBV10-3 | . | 14 | AISDSKQGTGYEQY
TRBJ2-3 | TRBV29-1 | . | 12 | SVAGSTATDTQY
TRBJ2-7 | TRBV5-1 | . | 15 | ASSLARMGPRTYEQY
TRBJ2-1 | TRBV5-4 | . | 10 | ASSLGGQLRI
TRBJ2-7 | TRBV4-2 | . | 15 | ASSQDWLAGGKDEQY
TRBJ2-7 | TRBV27 | once | 14 | ASSSFPGTRNYEQY
TRBJ2-5 | TRBV5-1 | . | 14 | ASSLVGTGVQETQY
TRBJ1-5 | TRBV2 | . | 13 | ASSGTDYSNQPQH